This TCR beta chain was recorded in a study of cytomegalovirus exposure and HLA in healthy donors. Sequencing used immunoSEQ multiplex PCR; TCRdb keeps in-frame clones, though not all of them. The repertoire holds some 100,000 clones, around nine tenths seen once, with about 4% in the top ten. Germline V lookup: CDR1 MNHNS, CDR2 SASEGT. This CDR3 region has 15 residues. Trimming stripped 10 bases from V and 0 bases from J, with 16 bases between. Specimen: PBMCs. The rearrangement joins TRBV6-1 to TRBJ1-3; D ambiguous. This TCR was sampled from a man aged 18 to 35 in good health and CMV-seropositive. The CDR3 DNA follows: TGTGCCACCGTGAAGAGCTTCTCCTCTGGAAACACCATATATTTT. Translated, it gives CATVKSFSSGNTIYF.